One and the same sample provided the 32 T cell receptor beta chains below, sequenced in a study of blood T cell repertoires in COVID-19. Generated by immunoSEQ multiplex PCR, the TCRdb table keeps only in-frame clones and is missing some. The profile shows fewer than 450,000 clones, approximately 89% of them singletons. Sample: peripheral blood. The origin of the receptors is a woman aged 45-65 years with COVID-19, enrolled during active disease.

Worth noting for this clone: Distinct nucleotide sequences in the sample also encode this CDR3. The J gene is TRBJ2-2, the V gene TRBV27, with unresolved D. This CDR3 has 12 residues. Per the germline V gene, CDR1 is MNHEY and CDR2 is SMNVEV (reference sequence). Between the trimmed V and J ends, which lost 3 bases and 5 bases, there was a span of 4 bases. The CDR3 DNA reads as TGTGCCAGCAGTTTCGTTACCGGGGAGCTGTTTTTT. Translating it yields CASSFVTGELFF.

The chain couples TRBV6-1 to TRBJ1-2; 11 positions agree with TRBD1. The CDR3 extends over 16 amino acids. V dropped 4 bases and J dropped 3; count of bases not matched to a gene: 7. Germline lookup yields CDR1 MNHNS and CDR2 SASEGT. The CDR3 here is CASSARRTGGDYGYTF. The CDR3 DNA reads as TGTGCCAGCAGTGCTAGACGGACAGGGGGCGACTATGGCTACACCTTC.

Concerning this clone: The identical CDR3 is also encoded by other nucleotide sequences in the sample. The rearrangement links TRBV5-1 to TRBJ2-1; TRBD2 might be the D (5 bases). V gave up 3 bases and J gave up 6 bases, with 7 bases separating them. CDR1 SGHRS and CDR2 YFSETQ come from the germline V gene. The CDR3 has 12 residues. This chain's CDR3 is CASSSGVNEQFF. The CDR3 DNA reads TGCGCCAGCAGCTCCGGGGTCAATGAGCAGTTCTTC. Together with reference TRBV5-1 and TRBJ2-1, the CDR3 gives the full variable domain: KAGVTQTPRYLIKTRGQQVTLSCSPISGHRSVSWYQQTPGQGLQFLFEYFSETQRNKGNFPGRFSGRQFSNSRSEMNVSTLELGDSALYLCASSSGVNEQFFGPGTRLTVL.

The chain recombines TRBV7-8 with TRBJ2-3; weak D call: TRBD2 (6 bases). In germline, CDR1 is SGHVS, CDR2 FQNEAQ. The CDR3 loop spans 15 amino acids. Trimming cost V 5 bases and J 3 bases, with 15 bases left between them. CDR3 sequence (DNA): TGTGCCAGCAGCCCCCTAGGCGGGGTAACAGATACGCAGTATTTT. It codes for CASSPLGGVTDTQYF.

The CDR3 loop reads CASTPRNRADGYTF. The CDR3, as DNA: TGTGCCAGCACTCCCCGGAACAGGGCGGATGGCTACACCTTC. The chain couples TRBV7-9 to TRBJ1-2; a possible D gene is TRBD1 (6 bases). This CDR3 has 14 amino acids. Trimming removed 7 bases from V and 6 bases from J, with 18 bases in between. The germline CDR1 and CDR2 sequences are SEHNR and FQNEAQ (reference sequence).

The rearrangement uses TRBV27 and TRBJ2-7; 11 positions match TRBD2. CDR3 size: 14 residues. V dropped 7 bases and J dropped 3; count of bases not matched to a gene: 5. Germline V CDR1 and CDR2: MNHEY, SMNVEV (reference sequence). The CDR3 DNA sequence: TGTGCCAGCAAATCCACTAGCGGGGGCTACGAGCAGTACTTC. Its translation: CASKSTSGGYEQYF.

V and J are TRBV9 and TRBJ2-7; D remains ambiguous. The V gene's germline CDR1 is SGDLS and CDR2 YYNGEE. With 0 bases removed from V and 5 bases from J, the gap between germline ends came to 15 bases. CDR3 length: 15 residues. This CDR3 reads CASSVEGSEIHEQYF. The CDR3 bases are TGTGCCAGCAGCGTAGAAGGAAGCGAAATCCACGAGCAGTACTTC.

The V call is TRBV9, the J call TRBJ2-1, with D perhaps TRBD2 (7 bases). The V end lost 4 bases, the J end lost 4 bases, and 18 bases lay between the germline ends. Looked up from germline, CDR1 is SGDLS and CDR2 is YYNGEE. The CDR3 loop spans 16 amino acids. The CDR3 DNA sequence: TGTGCCAGCAGCTCAGGGGCTAGCGGATATTACAATGAGCAGTTCTTC. Translated, it gives CASSSGASGYYNEQFF.

V and J are TRBV9 and TRBJ1-1; D not certain. The germline gives CDR1 SGDLS, CDR2 YYNGEE. V was clipped by 2 bases and J by 2 bases, with 13 bases between them. The CDR3 runs 15 residues. CDR3 protein: CASSVLTVFNTEAFF. In DNA form, the CDR3 reads TGTGCCAGCAGCGTTCTAACAGTGTTTAACACTGAAGCTTTCTTT.

The J gene is TRBJ2-5, the V gene TRBV6-1; 8 nucleotides align to TRBD2. V dropped 3 bases and J dropped 4; count of bases not matched to a gene: 1. The CDR3 spans 13 residues. Germline assignment: CDR1 MNHNS and CDR2 SASEGT. The CDR3 DNA reads as TGTGCCAGCAGTGACCTAGCGGGAGAGACCCAGTACTTC. As protein: CASSDLAGETQYF.

The rearrangement links TRBV11-2 to TRBJ2-7; D may be TRBD2 (6 bases). The CDR3 runs to 14 residues. Per germline, CDR1 SGHAT and CDR2 FQNNGV. Trimming removed 4 bases at V and 2 bases at J, with 12 bases between. CDR3 sequence: CASSSTGGTYEQYF. DNA of the CDR3: TGTGCCAGCAGCTCAACCGGGGGTACCTACGAGCAGTACTTC. The full variable domain, its missing parts supplied by reference TRBV11-2 and TRBJ2-7, is EAGVAQSPRYKIIEKRQSVAFWCNPISGHATLYWYQQILGQGPKLLIQFQNNGVVDDSQLPKDRFSAERLKGVDSTLKIQPAKLEDSAVYLCASSSTGGTYEQYFGPGTRLTVT.

The rearrangement uses TRBV28 and TRBJ1-6, with 9 bases lining up with TRBD1. The CDR3 runs to 14 residues. V shed 6 bases and J 9 bases; nucleotides not matched to a gene: 6. Germline lookup yields CDR1 MDHEN and CDR2 SYDVKM. The CDR3 nucleotides are TGTGCCAGCAGGCCGGGACAGGGAGGTTCACCCCTCCACTTT. It translates to CASRPGQGGSPLHF.

This chain links TRBV9 with TRBJ2-2; D remains ambiguous. CDR3 length equals 11 residues. Trimming took off 4 bases at V and 8 bases at J, with 6 bases between the two ends. The germline V gene encodes CDR1 SGDLS and CDR2 YYNGEE. The CDR3 here is CASSSLGELFF. Written as DNA, the CDR3 is TGTGCCAGCAGCTCTCTGGGGGAGCTGTTTTTT.

The chain is built from TRBV12-3 or TRBV12-4 and TRBJ1-1; D is perhaps TRBD1 (6 bases). V was clipped by 4 bases and J by 7 bases, with 13 bases between them. CDR3 length: 13 residues. The CDR3 DNA reads as TGTGCCAGCAGTTCCCACCGGGACAATGAAGCTTTCTTT. Translated, it gives CASSSHRDNEAFF.

The V and J genes are TRBV3-1 (or the pseudogene TRBV3-2) and TRBJ2-1, with D perhaps TRBD1 (5 bases). CDR3 length: 14 residues. The V gene lost 4 bases and the J gene lost 8 bases, with 15 bases spanning the gap. In germline, CDR1 is LGHDT, CDR2 YNNKEL (reference sequence). CDR3 protein: CASSRGSSGYEQFF. The CDR3, as DNA: TGTGCCAGCAGCCGGGGCTCCTCAGGGTATGAGCAGTTCTTC.

The rearrangement joins TRBV28 to TRBJ1-5, with no clear D. The CDR3 spans 13 residues. Trimming left V 4 bases short and J 3 bases short, with 7 bases between. CDR1 is MDHEN and CDR2 is SYDVKM in the germline V gene. The CDR3 loop is CASSSSPNQPQHF. In DNA, the CDR3 is TGTGCCAGCAGTTCTTCCCCCAATCAGCCCCAGCATTTT.

The J gene is TRBJ1-2, the V gene TRBV13; D gene uncertain. The CDR3 is made up of 11 amino acids. The germline V gene has CDR1 PRHDT and CDR2 FYEKMQ (reference sequence). V gave up 5 bases and J gave up 8 bases, with 9 bases separating them. CDR3 region: CASSPLQGYTF. DNA of the CDR3: TGTGCCAGCAGCCCATTGCAGGGCTACACCTTC.

The chain joins TRBV7-8 to TRBJ2-1; 13 nucleotides line up with TRBD2. From germline, CDR1 is SGHVS and CDR2 FQNEAQ. The ends lost 5 bases at V and 10 bases at J; junction bases unmatched: 8. This CDR3 is built from 15 residues. CDR3 sequence: CASSVGLAGAHEQFF. CDR3 DNA: TGTGCCAGCAGCGTCGGACTAGCGGGAGCCCACGAGCAGTTCTTC.

The rearrangement joins TRBV3-1 (or the pseudogene TRBV3-2) to TRBJ1-3, with D unresolved. CDR1 and CDR2 from the germline V gene are LGHDT and YNNKEL (reference sequence). The CDR3 covers 15 residues. Trimming took off 4 bases at V and 1 base at J, with 11 bases between the two ends. The CDR3 DNA sequence: TGTGCCAGCAGCCCGACGCGGGTGTCTGGAAACACCATATATTTT. This codes for CASSPTRVSGNTIYF.

The rearrangement uses TRBV7-2 and TRBJ2-2, with TRBD2 identical over 8 bases. The CDR3 consists of 14 residues. The V gene's germline CDR1 is SGHTA and CDR2 FQGNSA. V shed 11 bases, J shed 5 bases, and the junction held 10 bases outside the gene matches. The CDR3 reads CAGKVAGWTGELFF. CDR3 nucleotides: TGTGCCGGGAAGGTAGCGGGGTGGACCGGGGAGCTGTTTTTT.

V and J are TRBV24-1 and TRBJ2-1; maybe TRBD1 (6 bases). From germline, CDR1 is KGHDR and CDR2 SFDVKD. This CDR3 is built from 15 residues. Trimming stripped 11 bases from V and 5 bases from J, with 21 bases between. CDR3 sequence: CASGPRGSIDNEQFF. CDR3 nucleotides: TGTGCCAGCGGACCAAGGGGGAGTATCGACAATGAGCAGTTCTTC.

The chain carries TRBV30 and TRBJ2-1, with D unclear. V was cut by 2 bases and J by 5 bases, with 16 bases left in between. This CDR3 comprises 15 residues. Germline CDR1 reads GTSNPN; CDR2 reads SVGIG (reference sequence). The CDR3 is CAWSPTTRLHNEQFF. The CDR3 nucleotides are TGTGCCTGGAGTCCGACCACCCGACTGCACAATGAGCAGTTCTTC.

The chain joins TRBV4-1 to TRBJ2-3, with D perhaps TRBD2 (6 bases). The V end lost 0 bases, the J end lost 5 bases, and 18 bases lay between the germline ends. This CDR3 comprises 17 residues. CDR1 is MGHRA, CDR2 YSYEKL, per germline. CDR3 region: CASSQEEGPTLGDTQYF. The CDR3 DNA follows: TGCGCCAGCAGCCAAGAGGAGGGCCCTACCCTTGGAGATACGCAGTATTTT.

The sample holds a few counts of this clone. The chain recombines TRBV6-6 with TRBJ1-5, with 7 bases fitting TRBD1. With 7 bases clipped from V and 5 bases from J, the junction kept 8 bases outside the gene matches. CDR1 is MNHNY, CDR2 SVGAGI, per germline (reference sequence). The CDR3 has 14 amino acids. CDR3 region: CASIGTDGDQPQHF. CDR3 nucleotides: TGTGCCAGCATCGGGACAGACGGGGATCAGCCCCAGCATTTT.

The rearrangement links TRBV12-2 to TRBJ2-5; TRBD1, the table's D call, was not compared with the DNA. TRBV12-2 is assigned pseudogene status. The CDR3 loop spans 14 amino acids. CDR3 residues: CASRIGTGQETQYF. The CDR3 DNA sequence: TGTGCAAGTCGCATTGGGACAGGGCAAGAGACCCAGTACTTC.

The CDR3 DNA sequence: TGCAGCGTTGAACTCGGGGGAGAATCTAATGAAAAACTGTTTTTT. Protein product: CSVELGGESNEKLFF. The V call is TRBV29-1, the J call TRBJ1-4, with a possible D match to TRBD1 (5 bases). Looked up from germline, CDR1 is SQVTM and CDR2 is ANQGSEA. This CDR3 spans 15 amino acids. Between the trimmed V and J ends, which lost 2 bases and 3 bases, there was a span of 13 bases.

For the CDR3, the DNA is TGCAGTGCTAGAGATAGGAGGGTTGCTTTCTTT. Translation gives CSARDRRVAFF. This sequence joins TRBV20-1 and TRBJ1-1; D is undetermined. Germline loops: CDR1 DFQATT, CDR2 SNEGSKA (reference sequence). The germline V and J ends were trimmed by 0 bases and 11 bases, with 10 bases remaining between them. This CDR3 has 11 amino acids.

CDR3 DNA: TGTGCCAGCAGCCCAATGGGGGGAGGAGGAGAGACCCAGTACTTC. Translation gives CASSPMGGGGETQYF. The rearrangement joins TRBV3-1 (or the pseudogene TRBV3-2) to TRBJ2-5, with D possibly being TRBD2 (6 bases). The V and J ends lost 4 bases and 4 bases respectively, with 16 bases between them. The CDR3 totals 15 residues. Germline CDR1 is LGHDT and CDR2 is YNNKEL (reference sequence).

V gene TRBV7-9 combines with J gene TRBJ1-3; D not resolved. The CDR3 contains 14 residues. CDR1 and CDR2 (germline): SEHNR, FQNEAQ (reference sequence). V was cut by 5 bases and J by 7 bases, with 15 bases left in between. The CDR3 region has the DNA TGTGCCAGCAGCATGGGGAGGGCGCGGAACACCATATATTTT. Translating gives CASSMGRARNTIYF.

This chain links TRBV5-1 with TRBJ1-1; D is ambiguous. The CDR3 has 12 residues. V shed 3 bases and J shed 6 bases, with 9 bases lying between them. CDR1 and CDR2 from the germline V gene are SGHRS and YFSETQ. DNA for the CDR3: TGCGCCAGCAGCTCCAGCGGCGCTGAAGCTTTCTTT. It translates to CASSSSGAEAFF.

The V gene is TRBV10-2, the J gene TRBJ2-7; TRBD1 is a possible D gene (6 bases). Germline lookup yields CDR1 WSHSY and CDR2 SAAADI. There are 15 residues in the CDR3. V lost 0 bases and J lost 8, with 17 bases in between. The CDR3 DNA follows: TGCGCCAGCAGTGAGTCAGAGACAGGTGACCTTAAGCAGTACTTC. As protein: CASSESETGDLKQYF.

The genes are TRBV10-3 and TRBJ1-1; no reliable D call. Germline CDR1 ENHRY, CDR2 SYGVKD. The length of the CDR3 is 13 residues. V was clipped by 6 bases and J by 0 bases, with 8 bases between them. CDR3 coding DNA: TGTGCCATCAGAGATCCTATGAACACTGAAGCTTTCTTT. Translation: CAIRDPMNTEAFF.